This TCR beta chain was recovered during a study of blood T cell repertoires in COVID-19. About the research overall: Material from acute and convalescent COVID-19 was sourced from the United States, Italy and Spain. Sources were T cells, B-cell-depleted T cells, or PBMCs; the material itself was cDNA or gDNA.

In germline, CDR1 is MNHEY, CDR2 SMNVEV (reference sequence). The CDR3 totals 16 residues. Repertoires were generated with immunoSEQ multiplex PCR, while TCRdb's copy carries only in-frame clones and drops some. Seen here are hundreds of thousands of clones, approximately 91% observed once, and the top ten hold 8.3%. A note on this clone: One junction end does not reproduce the germline sequence, and a read error may be involved.

This TCR was sampled from an older woman who had recovered from COVID-19. What was sequenced was PBMCs or T cells enriched from blood (not recorded which). The chain couples TRBV27 to TRBJ2-1; D may be TRBD1 (6 bases). The CDR3 protein is CASQAGTPFIYDEQFF. The CDR3 DNA is TGTGCCAGCCAGGCCGGGACACCATTTATCTACGATGAGCAGTTCTTC.